In its sample, the clone carrying this T cell receptor (beta chain) was seen a few times. Its antigen is still unknown. Libraries for naive CD8 T cells, which were made from about 19,000 to 1,100,000 sorted cells, drew on 10%, 30% or 50% of the RNA. The authors sorted naive CD8 T cells as CD8+CD4-CCR7+CD45RA+. TCRdb redid the calling of the PCR reads with MiXCR, one entry per CDR3 protein. Among some 100,000 distinct CDR3 sequences, under 20% were seen once, and the ten largest hold around 0.8%. The sample originates from a study of molecular identifiers for immune sequencing clone quantification. Study results and caveats: Detectable among more than 800,000 naive cells, according to reports, was Jurkat TCR RNA spiked in from one cell.

The CDR3 sequence is 15 residues long. CDR1 is LGHDT and CDR2 is YNNKEL in the germline V gene (reference sequence). Trimming cost V 1 base and J 4 bases; bases outside gene matches: 5. The sequenced material came from naive CD8+ T cells from blood, with Jurkat cell RNA spiked in. Subset: FACS-sorted CD8+CD4-CCR7+CD45RA+ naive T cells. This TCR came from a human donor in good health. Some libraries in this study had Jurkat cell RNA spiked in. The chain combines TRBV3-1 with TRBJ2-7; 9 positions match TRBD1. CDR3 sequence: CASSQGQGDVYEQYF. The CDR3 DNA is TGTGCCAGCAGCCAAGGACAGGGGGATGTTTACGAGCAGTACTTC.